This T cell receptor beta chain is from a study of blood T cell repertoires in COVID-19. Study context: From the United States, Italy and Spain came samples of acute and convalescent COVID-19. PBMCs, B-cell-depleted T cells, or T cells were the source of the cDNA or gDNA that made up the material.

In the original workflow: Scientists estimated how many nucleated cells there were by amplifying reference gene primers. Assay used: immunoSEQ multiplex PCR; TCRdb lists only in-frame clones, some missing. Clone size and the V and J calls come from that table; the DNA yielded D and trimming. Of approximately 160,000 clones listed, 65% to 80% were seen once; the top ten hold 8.1%. Per the germline V gene, CDR1 is SGHAT and CDR2 is FQNNGV. Trimming took off 5 bases at V and 4 bases at J, with 13 bases between the two ends. The CDR3 extends over 14 amino acids. The receptor was derived from a man aged 55 to 70 with acute or convalescent COVID-19. The chain uses TRBV11-2 and TRBJ2-3; unclear D gene. Sequencing was carried out using peripheral blood. The CDR3 region has the DNA TGTGCCAGCAGCCCCGGGTCCTGGGCAGATACGCAGTATTTT. This translates into CASSPGSWADTQYF.